The source of this TCR beta chain is a study of blood T cell repertoires in COVID-19 (dated by TCRdb to between 2020 and 2021). At the level of the whole study: Collaborator samples came from the United States, Italy and Spain and covered acute and convalescent phases of COVID-19. Deeply sampled blood TCRbeta repertoires from subjects exposed to, actively infected with, or recovered from COVID-19 were included in the dataset. The sample metadata nearly always contained a de-identified subject ID, COVID-19 status, age in years and sex. The material from the prospective study consisted of cDNA or gDNA derived from T cells, B-cell-depleted T cells, or PBMCs. Where available, HLA class I and class II types were obtained from metadata supplied by the sample provider rather than from assay-based typing. A freely available public database, intended as a resource for researchers studying the immune response to SARS-CoV-2, is where the repertoires were released. The samples were drawn from two sources: the first 160 participants of the ongoing ImmuneRACE study, and 1,000 to 1,500 subjects contributed by 6 global collaborators. Beyond this particular receptor, the publication reports: The quantity of clinical and demographic metadata differed by source and by participant and was supplied without curation.

With respect to this clone: Its recognized antigen is unknown. Per-nucleotide qualities are absent, and no much larger clonotype sits a single base away.

Collaborating institutions collected whole blood in K2EDTA tubes following their own protocols. For TCRbeta analysis, collaborators shipped samples in one of three forms: frozen whole blood, isolated PBMCs, or DNA extracted from either of those sample types. From its cysteine to its phenylalanine, the CDR3 spans 17 amino acids. Of all the DNA, just the CDR3 is kept, 51 bases in frame from base 1. Trimming costs V 3 bases and J 1 base, and their ends lie 18 bases apart. CDR1 and CDR2 are drawn from the germline V gene: SGHTA, FQGNSA. TCRbeta CDR3 regions were amplified from genomic DNA using the immunoSEQ Assay, a bias-controlled multiplex PCR. The authors' pipeline ran thus. The number of nucleated cells in each sample was estimated by amplification of reference gene primers within the assay. Sequence reads were collapsed and filtered to measure the absolute abundance of every unique TCRbeta CDR3 rearrangement. For each sample, productive Simpson clonality was calculated as the square root of Simpson's diversity index across productive rearrangements. TCRdb carries this immuneACCESS record with in-frame sequences only. Its versions omit some clonotypes, under half of them owing to an unresolved V gene in the studies checked, with the rest unexplained. The V and J calls and clone size were taken over from that table, and D and trimming were inferred from the DNA. This sample comprises 65,000 to 90,000 clones, about 90% of them detected only once. The ten largest clones add up to about 3% of the sample.

Recombination joined TRBV7-2 with TRBJ1-1; possibly the D gene is TRBD1, per 6 matching bases. The clonotype comes from a woman between 45 and 65 years old with active or convalescent COVID-19. The sample was peripheral blood. The CDR3 amino acid sequence is: CASSFRTGGAWNTEAFF. The nucleotides are TGTGCCAGCAGCTTTCGAACGGGGGGCGCGTGGAACACTGAAGCTTTCTTT.